This passage covers 14 T cell receptor beta chains from one sample sequenced in a study of T cells after yellow fever vaccination. TCRdb called the 5' RACE reads again in MiXCR, with one record for every CDR3 protein. The repertoire holds roughly 140,000 distinct CDR3 sequences, with approximately 7.7% as singletons. Sequenced material: CD4+ T cells sorted from PBMCs, taken 5 days after the yellow fever booster vaccination. These receptors came from a young man who received the YFV17D yellow fever vaccine.

In its sample, this clonotype was seen many times. The chain recombines TRBV5-1 with TRBJ2-7; maybe TRBD1 (5 bases). The V end lost 0 bases, the J end lost 4 bases, and 5 bases lay between the germline ends. Germline assignment: CDR1 SGHRS and CDR2 YFSETQ. The CDR3 has 12 amino acids. In nucleotides, the CDR3 is TGCGCCAGCAGCTTGGAGGGGTACGAGCAGTACTTC. It translates to CASSLEGYEQYF. The whole variable domain, remainder taken from reference TRBV5-1 and TRBJ2-7, is KAGVTQTPRYLIKTRGQQVTLSCSPISGHRSVSWYQQTPGQGLQFLFEYFSETQRNKGNFPGRFSGRQFSNSRSEMNVSTLELGDSALYLCASSLEGYEQYFGPGTRLTVT.

This clonotype was counted many times. The rearrangement links TRBV6-5 to TRBJ1-2; D might be TRBD1 (6 bases). Trimming removed 0 bases from V and 5 bases from J, with 16 bases in between. This CDR3 region has 16 residues. Germline V gene lookup returns CDR1 MNHEY and CDR2 SVGAGI. The CDR3: CASSYSSRGRGYGYTF. Written as DNA, the CDR3 is TGTGCCAGCAGTTACTCGTCGCGGGGGCGCGGGTATGGCTACACCTTC.

This clonotype was seen a few times. The gene calls are TRBV3-1 and TRBJ2-5; maybe TRBD1 (5 bases). The germline CDR1 and CDR2 sequences are LGHDT and YNNKEL (reference sequence). CDR3 length: 14 amino acids. V was clipped by 0 bases and J by 5 bases, with 10 bases between them. The CDR3 bases are TGTGCCAGCAGCCAAGACGCAGGGCGGGAGACCCAGTACTTC. Translating gives CASSQDAGRETQYF.

This clonotype was counted a few times. The chain joins TRBV7-2 to TRBJ1-2; D is ambiguous. Trimming left V 0 bases short and J 5 bases short, with 7 bases between. The CDR3 spans 13 residues. Germline CDR1 is SGHTA and CDR2 is FQGNSA. DNA for the CDR3: TGTGCCAGCAGCTTAGCGGATCTTTATGGCTACACCTTC. This codes for CASSLADLYGYTF.

This clonotype was observed at least ten times. The rearrangement joins TRBV7-2 to TRBJ2-1; the match to TRBD1 covers 10 bases. Germline trimming cut 4 bases from V and 6 bases from J; bases unmatched to any gene: 9. The V gene's germline CDR1 is SGHTA and CDR2 FQGNSA. The CDR3 has 16 residues. The CDR3: CASSSLGTGVRNEQFF. As DNA, the CDR3 is TGTGCCAGCAGCTCCCTAGGGACAGGGGTTCGCAATGAGCAGTTCTTC.

At least ten counts were recorded for this clonotype. This chain connects TRBV18 to TRBJ2-7; a weak D match, TRBD2 (6 bases). V shed 2 bases and J shed 7 bases, with 15 bases lying between them. This CDR3 is 14 amino acids long. Germline CDR1 and CDR2: KGHSH and LQKENI. The CDR3 coding sequence is TGTGCCAGCTCACCAGGCCAGGGAGGAAGAGAGCAGTACTTC. Protein product: CASSPGQGGREQYF.

This clonotype was detected ten times or more. The gene calls are TRBV5-1 and TRBJ1-1; 7 bases map to TRBD1. J gave up 5 bases and V 6 bases, and 1 base lay outside the gene matches. The V gene's germline CDR1 is SGHRS and CDR2 YFSETQ. The CDR3 extends over 11 amino acids. CDR3 nucleotide sequence: TGCGCCAGCATACAGGGGACTGAAGCTTTCTTT. It yields the protein CASIQGTEAFF.

This clonotype was detected many times. The J gene is TRBJ2-7, the V gene TRBV12-3 or TRBV12-4; TRBD2 matches at 9 bases. The CDR3 extends over 14 amino acids. Trimming cost V 6 bases and J 4 bases; bases outside gene matches: 7. The CDR3 DNA reads TGTGCCAGCAGCCGCCCTAGCGGGAAGTACGAGCAGTACTTC. It translates to CASSRPSGKYEQYF.

There are many counts of this clonotype. V usage is TRBV19 and J usage is TRBJ1-5; D not certain. This CDR3 has 14 amino acids. Germline V gene data show CDR1 as LNHDA and CDR2 as SQIVND (reference sequence). Trimming left V 0 bases short and J 6 bases short, with 9 bases between. CDR3 coding DNA: TGTGCCAGTAGTATAGAATGGGCCGGTCAGCCCCAGCATTTT. Protein product: CASSIEWAGQPQHF.

The chain links TRBV20-1 to TRBJ2-3; 7 bases are shared with TRBD2. The germline gives CDR1 DFQATT, CDR2 SNEGSKA (reference sequence). V shed 0 bases, J shed 6 bases, and the junction held 15 bases outside the gene matches. This CDR3 is 17 amino acids long. The CDR3 here is CSARDRRREWIPDTQYF. The DNA of the CDR3 is TGCAGTGCTAGAGATAGGAGGCGGGAGTGGATCCCTGATACGCAGTATTTT.

The rearrangement joins TRBV6-2 or TRBV6-3 to TRBJ2-7; D assignment may be TRBD1 or TRBD2 (6 bases each). V lost 6 bases and J 2 bases, leaving 17 bases between the germline ends. The CDR3 sequence is 15 residues long. CDR1 and CDR2 from the germline V gene are MNHEY and SVGEGT. The CDR3 region has the DNA TGTGCCAGCAGCCGCCTGGAGGGGGGAGCCTACGAGCAGTACTTC. The encoded protein is CASSRLEGGAYEQYF.

This clonotype was observed at least ten times. The chain has TRBV3-1 and TRBJ2-1; perhaps TRBD2 as D (5 bases). With 4 bases removed from V and 8 bases from J, the gap between germline ends came to 18 bases. Per the germline V gene, CDR1 is LGHDT and CDR2 is YNNKEL (reference sequence). CDR3 size: 15 residues. CDR3 sequence (DNA): TGTGCCAGCAGCCTCGACACCCAGAGGGTCCATGAGCAGTTCTTC. Its protein is CASSLDTQRVHEQFF.

This clonotype was observed many times. The rearrangement joins TRBV18 to TRBJ2-7, with 8 nucleotides matching TRBD2. The J segment lost 4 bases and the V segment lost 2 bases, leaving 4 bases of the junction unmatched. The CDR3 runs to 14 residues. Germline CDR1 and CDR2: KGHSH and LQKENI. The CDR3 coding sequence is TGTGCCAGCTCACCAGAGCGGGGGAAGTACGAGCAGTACTTC. Protein sequence: CASSPERGKYEQYF.

This clonotype was found many times. Here the CDR3 reads CASSLVGLRETQYF. Here the CDR3 DNA reads TGTGCCAGCAGCTTAGTTGGGTTACGGGAGACCCAGTACTTC. The chain carries TRBV7-2 and TRBJ2-5; D is unresolved. The V end lost 1 base, the J end lost 5 bases, and 11 bases lay between the germline ends. Looked up from germline, CDR1 is SGHTA and CDR2 is FQGNSA. CDR3 length equals 14 residues.